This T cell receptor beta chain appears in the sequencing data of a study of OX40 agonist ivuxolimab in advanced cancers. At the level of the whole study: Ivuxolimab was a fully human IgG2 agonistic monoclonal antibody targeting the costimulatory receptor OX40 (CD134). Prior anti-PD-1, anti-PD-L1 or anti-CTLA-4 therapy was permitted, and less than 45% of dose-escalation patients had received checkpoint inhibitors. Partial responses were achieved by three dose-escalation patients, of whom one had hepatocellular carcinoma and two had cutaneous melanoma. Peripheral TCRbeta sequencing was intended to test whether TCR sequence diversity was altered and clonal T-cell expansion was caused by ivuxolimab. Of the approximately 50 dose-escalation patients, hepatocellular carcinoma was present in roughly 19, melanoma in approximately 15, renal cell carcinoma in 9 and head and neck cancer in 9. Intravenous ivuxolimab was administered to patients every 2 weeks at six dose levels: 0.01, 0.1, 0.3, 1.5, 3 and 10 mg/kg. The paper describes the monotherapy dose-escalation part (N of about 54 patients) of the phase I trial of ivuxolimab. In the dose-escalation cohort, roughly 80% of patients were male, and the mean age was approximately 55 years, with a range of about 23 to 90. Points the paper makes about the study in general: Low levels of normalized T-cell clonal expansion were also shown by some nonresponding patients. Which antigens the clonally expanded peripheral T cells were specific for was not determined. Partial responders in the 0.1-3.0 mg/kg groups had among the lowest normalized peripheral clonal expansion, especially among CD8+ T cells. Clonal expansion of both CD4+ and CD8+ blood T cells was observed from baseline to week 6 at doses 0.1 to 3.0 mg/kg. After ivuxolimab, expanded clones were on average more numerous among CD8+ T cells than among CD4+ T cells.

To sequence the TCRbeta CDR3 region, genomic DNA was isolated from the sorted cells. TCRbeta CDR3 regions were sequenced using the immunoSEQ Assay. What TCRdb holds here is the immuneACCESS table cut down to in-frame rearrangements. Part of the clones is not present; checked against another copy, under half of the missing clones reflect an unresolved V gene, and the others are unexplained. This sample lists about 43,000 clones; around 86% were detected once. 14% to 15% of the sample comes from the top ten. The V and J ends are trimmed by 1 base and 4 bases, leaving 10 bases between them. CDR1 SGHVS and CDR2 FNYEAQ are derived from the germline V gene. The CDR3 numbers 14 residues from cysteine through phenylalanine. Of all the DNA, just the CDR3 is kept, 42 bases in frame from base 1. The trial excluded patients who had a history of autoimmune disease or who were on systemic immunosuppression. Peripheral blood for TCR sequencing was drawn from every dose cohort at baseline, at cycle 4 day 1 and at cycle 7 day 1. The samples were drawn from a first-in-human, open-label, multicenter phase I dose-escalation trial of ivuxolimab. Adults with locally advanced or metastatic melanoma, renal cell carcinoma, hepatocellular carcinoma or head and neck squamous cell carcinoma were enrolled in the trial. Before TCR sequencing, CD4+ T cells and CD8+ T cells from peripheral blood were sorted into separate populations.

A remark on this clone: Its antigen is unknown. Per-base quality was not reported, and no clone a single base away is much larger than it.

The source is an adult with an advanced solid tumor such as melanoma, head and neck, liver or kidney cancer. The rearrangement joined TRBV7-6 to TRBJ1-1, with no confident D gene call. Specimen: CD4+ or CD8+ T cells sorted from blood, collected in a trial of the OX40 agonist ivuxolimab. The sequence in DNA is TGTGCCAGCAGCTTAGACTCGGTGGGCACTGAAGCTTTCTTT. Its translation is CASSLDSVGTEAFF.